This T cell receptor beta chain is drawn from a study of shared clonotypes between healthy human individuals. Study-level points and caveats: Naive subsets tended to show greater estimated richness than memory subsets. Among donors, the sharing of clonotypes was expected to be influenced by sequencing depth.

As for this clone: Its specificity is unknown.

The method was immunoSEQ multiplex PCR; TCRdb's version includes in-frame clones alone and lacks a portion of them. The data show 2 million to 2.5 million clones, with 85% to 95% seen just once and about 0.39% held by the top ten. The V gene's germline CDR1 is ENHRY and CDR2 SYGVKD. The V and J ends lost 4 bases and 1 base, in that order; junction bases with no gene match: 4. The CDR3 length is 15 residues. This clonotype originated in a man aged 18 to 29 in good health. Some clones in this sample may be carry-over from other donors' samples. The gene calls are TRBV10-3 and TRBJ1-1; 9 bases are shared with TRBD1. The sequencing sample was made of naive CD4+ T cells from PBMCs. Subset given: CD45RA+ positively selected. The CDR3 sequence is CAISGRDRANTEAFF. In nucleotides, the CDR3 is TGTGCCATCAGTGGCCGGGACAGGGCGAACACTGAAGCTTTCTTT.